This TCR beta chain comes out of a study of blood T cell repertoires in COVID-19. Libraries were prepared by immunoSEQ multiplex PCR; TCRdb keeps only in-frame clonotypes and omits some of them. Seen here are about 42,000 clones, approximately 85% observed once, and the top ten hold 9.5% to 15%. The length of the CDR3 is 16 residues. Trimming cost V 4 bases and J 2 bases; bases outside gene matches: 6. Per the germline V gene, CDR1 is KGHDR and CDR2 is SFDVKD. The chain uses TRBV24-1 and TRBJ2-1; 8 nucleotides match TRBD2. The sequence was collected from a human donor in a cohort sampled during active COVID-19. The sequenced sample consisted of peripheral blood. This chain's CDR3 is CATSDSLAGTYNEQFF. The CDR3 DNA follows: TGTGCCACCAGTGACTCCCTAGCGGGTACCTACAATGAGCAGTTCTTC.